The sequence of this TCR beta chain was determined in a study of cytomegalovirus exposure and HLA in healthy donors. This clone was seen a single time. The study ran its PCR with 60 Vbeta and 13 Jbeta primers. Clones were sequenced by immunoSEQ multiplex PCR, and TCRdb holds only the in-frame ones, with some missing. The sample has 65,000 to 75,000 clones, roughly four fifths seen once. J was trimmed by 9 bases and V by 5 bases; bases with no gene match: 12. Germline lookup yields CDR1 WSHSY and CDR2 SAAADI. The CDR3 consists of 14 residues. The TCR sequence derives from a man aged 50 to 60 in good health and CMV-seronegative. Material: PBMCs. This chain links TRBV10-2 with TRBJ2-7; 8 bases fit TRBD1. CDR3 DNA: TGCGCCAGCAGTATAGGACAGGGAAATCTGTTGCAGTACTTC. It translates to CASSIGQGNLLQYF.